This is a list of T cell receptor beta chains from one sample in a study of OX40 agonist ivuxolimab in advanced cancers. Sequencing was performed with immunoSEQ multiplex PCR; in TCRdb, only in-frame clones are kept and a portion is missing. The sample carries under 65,000 clones, about nine tenths recorded once. Material: CD4+ or CD8+ T cells sorted from blood, obtained in a trial of the OX40 agonist ivuxolimab. These receptors came from an adult with an advanced solid tumor such as melanoma, head and neck, liver or kidney cancer. Both conserved end residues are part of each CDR3. D genes are given only for firm matches. Clone size is given for some rows only: seen once, a few or many times, or a class if the clone is expanded.

d_gene: NA
abundance: NA
v_gene: TRBV7-9
j_gene: TRBJ2-3
CDR3nt: TGTGCCAGCATCAGCACCGGGTCAACGCAGTATTTT
CDR3aa: CASISTGSTQYF

d_gene: TRBD1
abundance: NA
v_gene: TRBV6-5
j_gene: TRBJ2-7
CDR3nt: TGTGCCAGCAGTTACTCGGTACAGGGGGGTTATTGGGAGCAGTACTTC
CDR3aa: CASSYSVQGGYWEQYF

d_gene: NA
abundance: few
v_gene: TRBV29-1
j_gene: TRBJ1-1
CDR3nt: TGCAGCGTTGAGGAGGCTTTCTTT
CDR3aa: CSVEEAFF

d_gene: NA
abundance: NA
v_gene: TRBV6-5
j_gene: TRBJ1-2
CDR3nt: TGTGCCAGCAGTTACTCAAACTATGGCTACACCTTC
CDR3aa: CASSYSNYGYTF

d_gene: NA
abundance: once
v_gene: TRBV5-1
j_gene: TRBJ2-7
CDR3nt: TGCGCCAGCAGCTTGACAGGGTCCACCTACGAGCAGTACTTC
CDR3aa: CASSLTGSTYEQYF

d_gene: NA
abundance: NA
v_gene: TRBV5-4
j_gene: TRBJ1-1
CDR3nt: TGTGCCAGCAGCTTGTGGAGGGGCTTGAACACTGAAGCTTTCTTT
CDR3aa: CASSLWRGLNTEAFF

d_gene: NA
abundance: NA
v_gene: TRBV7-8
j_gene: TRBJ2-4
CDR3nt: TGTGCCAGCACCCCGGAGGGAAACATTCAGTACTTC
CDR3aa: CASTPEGNIQYF

d_gene: NA
abundance: NA
v_gene: TRBV4-1
j_gene: TRBJ2-7
CDR3nt: TGCGCCAGCAGCCAAGAATGGGGATCAGTAAGTTACCAGTCGTACGAGCAGTACTTC
CDR3aa: CASSQEWGSVSYQSYEQYF

d_gene: TRBD1
abundance: NA
v_gene: TRBV2
j_gene: TRBJ1-4
CDR3nt: TGTGCCAGCAGTGCCAACAGACAGGGTGGGGAAAAACTGTTTTTT
CDR3aa: CASSANRQGGEKLFF

d_gene: TRBD1
abundance: NA
v_gene: TRBV7-2
j_gene: TRBJ2-6
CDR3nt: TGTGCCAGCAGCTATAGAGGACAGGGGATGGCTGGGGCCAACGTCCTGACTTTC
CDR3aa: CASSYRGQGMAGANVLTF

d_gene: NA
abundance: once
v_gene: TRBV9
j_gene: TRBJ1-2
CDR3nt: TGTGCCAGCAGCGTGACGGATAACTATGGCTACACCTTC
CDR3aa: CASSVTDNYGYTF

d_gene: NA
abundance: once
v_gene: TRBV5-5
j_gene: TRBJ2-7
CDR3nt: TGTGCCAGCAGCCTGCGGGACACTGGTACCTACGAGCAGTACTTC
CDR3aa: CASSLRDTGTYEQYF

d_gene: NA
abundance: NA
v_gene: TRBV7-9
j_gene: TRBJ1-1
CDR3nt: TGTGCCAGCAGCTTAGGGTGGGGGGCGAACACTGAAGCTTTCTTT
CDR3aa: CASSLGWGANTEAFF

d_gene: NA
abundance: once
v_gene: TRBV9
j_gene: TRBJ2-7
CDR3nt: TGTGCCAGCAGCGTAGGCCCTGGGGGGAACGAGCAGTACTTC
CDR3aa: CASSVGPGGNEQYF

d_gene: NA
abundance: NA
v_gene: TRBV11-2
j_gene: TRBJ2-7
CDR3nt: TGTGCCAGCAGCTTAGGAGGGTACGCAGGGGAGCAGTACTTC
CDR3aa: CASSLGGYAGEQYF

d_gene: NA
abundance: NA
v_gene: TRBV18
j_gene: TRBJ2-5
CDR3nt: TGTGCCAGCTCACCAGTCTTTGGAACGGACCCCTGGGAGACCCAGTACTTC
CDR3aa: CASSPVFGTDPWETQYF

d_gene: NA
abundance: NA
v_gene: TRBV4-1
j_gene: TRBJ2-2
CDR3nt: TGCGCCAGCAGTCTGGCGGGGTGGGGGTCCGGGGAGCTGTTTTTT
CDR3aa: CASSLAGWGSGELFF

d_gene: TRBD1
abundance: NA
v_gene: TRBV28
j_gene: TRBJ1-2
CDR3nt: TGTGCCAGCAGCCTTTCAACAGTCCGGGACAGGGCTGGCGGCTACACCTTC
CDR3aa: CASSLSTVRDRAGGYTF

d_gene: TRBD2
abundance: NA
v_gene: TRBV19
j_gene: TRBJ2-3
CDR3nt: TGTGCCAGTAGTGCCCTAGCGGGGGGGCTAACAGATACGCAGTATTTT
CDR3aa: CASSALAGGLTDTQYF

d_gene: TRBD2
abundance: NA
v_gene: TRBV4-1
j_gene: TRBJ2-7
CDR3nt: TGCGCCAGCAGCCTGGGGGGGGGCGAGCAGTACTTC
CDR3aa: CASSLGGGEQYF

d_gene: NA
abundance: NA
v_gene: TRBV4-1
j_gene: TRBJ2-7
CDR3nt: TGCGCCAGCAGCCAAAGGGTTCAGGGCTTTTCCTACGAGCAGTACTTC
CDR3aa: CASSQRVQGFSYEQYF

d_gene: TRBD1
abundance: NA
v_gene: TRBV11-1
j_gene: TRBJ1-1
CDR3nt: TGTGCCAGCAGCTTTCCCCGACAGGGCCTTAACCCCCGGGACACTGAAGCTTTCTTT
CDR3aa: CASSFPRQGLNPRDTEAFF

d_gene: NA
abundance: NA
v_gene: TRBV5-7
j_gene: TRBJ1-5
CDR3nt: TGTGCCAGCAGCTCCGGTTGGTGGCTATATCAGCCCCAGCATTTT
CDR3aa: CASSSGWWLYQPQHF

d_gene: NA
abundance: NA
v_gene: TRBV5-6
j_gene: TRBJ1-5
CDR3nt: TGTGCCAGCACCAATGGGGACAATCAGCCCCAGCATTTT
CDR3aa: CASTNGDNQPQHF

d_gene: NA
abundance: once
v_gene: TRBV7-2
j_gene: TRBJ2-1
CDR3nt: TGTGCCAGCAGCTTAGAAGACAGCGACGGCAATGAGCAGTTCTTC
CDR3aa: CASSLEDSDGNEQFF

d_gene: NA
abundance: few
v_gene: TRBV21-1
j_gene: TRBJ2-7
CDR3nt: TGTGCCAGCAGCAAAATGGGAACCTACGAGCAGTACTTC
CDR3aa: CASSKMGTYEQYF

d_gene: NA
abundance: NA
v_gene: TRBV7-9
j_gene: TRBJ1-1
CDR3nt: TGTGCCAGCAGCTTAGCGTCGGCAGGGAAGATTGAAGCTTTCTTT
CDR3aa: CASSLASAGKIEAFF

d_gene: NA
abundance: NA
v_gene: TRBV19
j_gene: TRBJ2-2
CDR3nt: TGTGCCAGTAGCCTAACCGGGGAGCTGTTTTTT
CDR3aa: CASSLTGELFF

d_gene: NA
abundance: NA
v_gene: TRBV5-8
j_gene: TRBJ2-7
CDR3nt: TGTGCCAGCAGCCCGGGTCTCTACGAGCAGTACTTC
CDR3aa: CASSPGLYEQYF

d_gene: TRBD1
abundance: NA
v_gene: TRBV4-1
j_gene: TRBJ2-7
CDR3nt: TGCGCCAGCAGCCACGTCACCACAGGGGCAACCTCCTACGAGCAGTACTTC
CDR3aa: CASSHVTTGATSYEQYF

d_gene: NA
abundance: NA
v_gene: TRBV9
j_gene: TRBJ2-2
CDR3nt: TGTGCCAGCAGCGCTTCACTGGGGCTGGGTACCGGGGAGCTGTTTTTT
CDR3aa: CASSASLGLGTGELFF

d_gene: NA
abundance: NA
v_gene: TRBV27
j_gene: TRBJ2-1
CDR3nt: TGTGCCAGCAGTTTAAACTACTACAATGAGCAGTTCTTC
CDR3aa: CASSLNYYNEQFF

d_gene: NA
abundance: NA
v_gene: TRBV30
j_gene: TRBJ2-3
CDR3nt: TGTGCCTGGAGTAGACAGGGACTCACAGATACGCAGTATTTT
CDR3aa: CAWSRQGLTDTQYF

d_gene: NA
abundance: NA
v_gene: TRBV6-1
j_gene: TRBJ2-7
CDR3nt: TGTGCCAGCAGTTCCAACAGGGATAGGTACGAGCAGTACTTC
CDR3aa: CASSSNRDRYEQYF

d_gene: TRBD1
abundance: NA
v_gene: TRBV4-1
j_gene: TRBJ1-1
CDR3nt: TGCGCCAGCAGCCAAACTTCCGGGACAGGCCTGAACACTGAAGCTTTCTTT
CDR3aa: CASSQTSGTGLNTEAFF

d_gene: NA
abundance: NA
v_gene: TRBV5-4
j_gene: TRBJ2-5
CDR3nt: TGTGCCAGCAGCTTGGACTCCTCGGGGGAGACCCAGTACTTC
CDR3aa: CASSLDSSGETQYF

d_gene: TRBD1
abundance: once
v_gene: TRBV6-5
j_gene: TRBJ2-7
CDR3nt: TGTGCCAGCAGTTTGTCCGGACAGGGGTTGTACGAGCAGTACTTC
CDR3aa: CASSLSGQGLYEQYF

d_gene: TRBD1
abundance: NA
v_gene: TRBV6-6
j_gene: TRBJ1-4
CDR3nt: TGTGCCAGCAGTTTTGGACAGGTTAATGAAAAACTGTTTTTT
CDR3aa: CASSFGQVNEKLFF

d_gene: NA
abundance: NA
v_gene: TRBV5-5
j_gene: TRBJ2-5
CDR3nt: TGTGCCAGCAGCTTCCTTAGTGCTGGGAGTCAAGAGACCCAGTACTTC
CDR3aa: CASSFLSAGSQETQYF

d_gene: NA
abundance: NA
v_gene: TRBV28
j_gene: TRBJ1-5
CDR3nt: TGTGCCAGCAGTTCCTGGGGCAATCAGCCCCAGCATTTT
CDR3aa: CASSSWGNQPQHF

d_gene: TRBD1
abundance: NA
v_gene: TRBV5-1
j_gene: TRBJ2-2
CDR3nt: TGCGCCAGCAGCTCCAGGGACAGGGGATTCCCCGGGGAGCTGTTTTTT
CDR3aa: CASSSRDRGFPGELFF

d_gene: NA
abundance: NA
v_gene: TRBV29-1
j_gene: TRBJ2-2
CDR3nt: TGCAGCGTCCTACCCGAGGGGGGGGCTGTCACCGGGGAGCTGTTTTTT
CDR3aa: CSVLPEGGAVTGELFF

d_gene: TRBD2
abundance: NA
v_gene: TRBV7-9
j_gene: TRBJ2-1
CDR3nt: TGTGCCAGCAGCTGGGGCGGGGGGGCCTACAATGAGCAGTTCTTC
CDR3aa: CASSWGGGAYNEQFF

d_gene: NA
abundance: NA
v_gene: TRBV11-3
j_gene: TRBJ2-1
CDR3nt: TGTGCCAGCAGCTTAGGGGGTACCGCCCAATACAATGAGCAGTTCTTC
CDR3aa: CASSLGGTAQYNEQFF

d_gene: NA
abundance: NA
v_gene: TRBV7-1
j_gene: TRBJ1-2
CDR3nt: TGTGCCAGCAGCTTAAGGGACTCAGGGGACCACTATGGCTACACCTTC
CDR3aa: CASSLRDSGDHYGYTF

d_gene: NA
abundance: NA
v_gene: TRBV5-6
j_gene: TRBJ2-1
CDR3nt: TGTGCCAGCAGCTTGGATGTGGGAAGTTATTACAATGAGCAGTTCTTC
CDR3aa: CASSLDVGSYYNEQFF

d_gene: NA
abundance: NA
v_gene: TRBV15
j_gene: TRBJ2-3
CDR3nt: TGTGCCACCAGCAGAGATTTGGGGTTTAGTACAGATACGCAGTATTTT
CDR3aa: CATSRDLGFSTDTQYF

d_gene: NA
abundance: NA
v_gene: TRBV6-5
j_gene: TRBJ1-3
CDR3nt: TGTGCCAGCAGTTACGGGGGTGGCACCATATATTTT
CDR3aa: CASSYGGGTIYF

d_gene: NA
abundance: NA
v_gene: TRBV15
j_gene: TRBJ1-6
CDR3nt: TGTGCCACCAGCGGAGAGAACAACTATAATTCACCCCTCCACTTT
CDR3aa: CATSGENNYNSPLHF